The 17 T cell receptor beta chains below come from one sample, sequenced in a study of cytomegalovirus exposure and HLA in healthy donors. Primers for the PCR totalled 60 Vbeta and 13 Jbeta. The repertoire was sequenced with immunoSEQ multiplex PCR; TCRdb's copy has only in-frame clones and lacks some. In the table there are about 140,000 clones, around four fifths of which are singletons. Sequencing was carried out using PBMCs. All receptors derive from a woman aged 60 to 75 in good health and CMV-seropositive.

This rearrangement joins TRBV5-1 to TRBJ2-1; 7 nucleotides align to TRBD2. The CDR3 sequence is 15 residues long. The ends lost 0 bases at V and 4 bases at J; junction bases unmatched: 4. Looked up from germline, CDR1 is SGHRS and CDR2 is YFSETQ. The CDR3 region has the DNA TGCGCCAGCAGCTTGGAGGGAGGGCCTTACAATGAGCAGTTCTTC. It is translated as CASSLEGGPYNEQFF.

This clone was seen a few times. This chain uses TRBV4-2 with TRBJ1-5, with a tentative D call TRBD1 (5 bases). V lost 1 base, J lost 3 bases, and 13 bases lay in between. The CDR3 totals 16 residues. Germline V lookup: CDR1 LGHNA, CDR2 YNFKEQ. CDR3 in DNA: TGTGCCAGCAGCCAAGTTCCGGACACATCCAATCAGCCCCAGCATTTT. It yields the protein CASSQVPDTSNQPQHF.

The rearrangement uses TRBV15 and TRBJ2-6; possibly TRBD1 for D (6 bases). Germline lookup yields CDR1 LNHNV and CDR2 YYDKDF (reference sequence). V lost 3 bases and J 5 bases, leaving 8 bases between the germline ends. The CDR3 runs 14 residues. The CDR3 protein is CATSRWDRANVLTF. DNA for the CDR3: TGTGCCACCAGCAGGTGGGACAGGGCCAACGTCCTGACTTTC.

This chain uses TRBV7-2 with TRBJ1-1; D remains unclear. The CDR3 is made up of 15 amino acids. Trimming pared 2 bases from V and 11 bases from J, leaving 21 bases between. Germline-derived CDR1 and CDR2 are SGHTA and FQGNSA. The CDR3 DNA follows: TGTGCCAGCAGCTTACAGATCGGCGGGTCGAACGTGGCTTTCTTT. Translation gives CASSLQIGGSNVAFF.

A few counts support this clone. The rearrangement links TRBV15 to TRBJ1-1; 11 nucleotides agree with TRBD1. Germline lookup yields CDR1 LNHNV and CDR2 YYDKDF (reference sequence). V lost 3 bases and J lost 4; bases outside the gene matches: 4. The CDR3 sequence is 15 residues long. The CDR3 sequence is CATSRGTGGTTEAFF. CDR3 coding DNA: TGTGCCACCAGCAGGGGGACAGGGGGGACCACTGAAGCTTTCTTT.

This clone was seen once. The genes are TRBV10-3 and TRBJ1-4, with a tentative D call TRBD1 (5 bases). This CDR3 contains 16 residues. Between the trimmed V and J ends, which lost 0 bases and 8 bases, there was a span of 16 bases. From germline, CDR1 is ENHRY and CDR2 SYGVKD. CDR3 amino acids: CAISESLGQTAEKLFF. CDR3 nucleotide sequence: TGTGCCATCAGTGAGTCTTTGGGGCAAACAGCCGAAAAACTGTTTTTT.

The chain uses TRBV4-2 and TRBJ2-2; a weak D match, TRBD1 (5 bases). The CDR3 extends over 14 amino acids. With 1 base removed from V and 7 bases from J, the gap between germline ends came to 10 bases. Germline values: CDR1 LGHNA, CDR2 YNFKEQ. CDR3 protein: CASSQGRVGGELFF. The CDR3 DNA is TGTGCCAGCAGCCAAGGCAGGGTAGGCGGGGAGCTGTTTTTT.

The rearrangement uses TRBV6-5 and TRBJ1-2, with D tentatively TRBD1 (5 bases). The CDR3 length is 15 residues. Germline lookup yields CDR1 MNHEY and CDR2 SVGAGI. Trimming took off 0 bases at V and 2 bases at J, with 10 bases between the two ends. CDR3 region: CASSYSKAGNYGYTF. CDR3 sequence (DNA): TGTGCCAGCAGTTACTCGAAGGCAGGGAACTATGGCTACACCTTC.

The CDR3 nucleotides are TGCAGCGCGACCGGGACAGGCTATGGCTACACCTTC. It translates to CSATGTGYGYTF. V and J are TRBV29-1 and TRBJ1-2; 8 bases agree with TRBD1. This CDR3 is built from 12 residues. Germline CDR1 is SQVTM and CDR2 is ANQGSEA. Unmatched junction bases numbered 5, after V lost 7 bases and J lost 4 bases.

This clone was seen more than once but under ten times. The chain has TRBV7-9 and TRBJ2-7; 7 bases are shared with TRBD2. This CDR3 has 15 amino acids. The V gene end was trimmed by 5 bases and the J gene end by 4 bases; junction bases not matched to a gene: 11. Germline values: CDR1 SEHNR, CDR2 FQNEAQ (reference sequence). The CDR3 is CASSGGEGVHYEQYF. The CDR3 DNA is TGTGCCAGCAGCGGAGGGGAGGGTGTGCATTACGAGCAGTACTTC.

The rearrangement joins TRBV7-8 to TRBJ2-3; 13 bases align to TRBD2. This CDR3 contains 16 residues. V was pared by 5 bases and J by 3 bases, with 5 bases of the junction left unmatched. Germline V gene data show CDR1 as SGHVS and CDR2 as FQNEAQ. The CDR3 loop reads CASSELAGGSTDTQYF. The DNA for the CDR3 is TGTGCCAGCAGCGAACTAGCGGGAGGGAGTACAGATACGCAGTATTTT.

The chain joins TRBV4-2 to TRBJ1-1, with D perhaps TRBD1 (6 bases). The CDR3 extends over 11 amino acids. V lost 8 bases, J lost 8 bases, and 12 bases lay in between. Germline V gene data show CDR1 as LGHNA and CDR2 as YNFKEQ. CDR3 nucleotide sequence: TGTGCCAGCCGGGGGGGGCGGGAAGCTTTCTTT. It is translated as CASRGGREAFF.

The chain's CDR3 is CSVYTGAAGYEQYF. The CDR3 coding sequence is TGCAGCGTATATACAGGGGCCGCCGGCTACGAGCAGTACTTC. The chain uses TRBV29-1 and TRBJ2-7; 7 nucleotides align to TRBD1. The germline gives CDR1 SQVTM, CDR2 ANQGSEA. The CDR3 consists of 14 residues. V lost 6 bases to trimming and J lost 3 bases; unmatched junction nucleotides: 11.

In its sample, this clone was seen a few times. The chain uses TRBV5-6 and TRBJ2-7; TRBD1 is a possible D gene (6 bases). The CDR3 sequence is 15 residues long. Trimming cost V 1 base and J 4 bases, with 15 bases left between them. The germline CDR1 and CDR2 sequences are SGHDT and YYEEEE. CDR3 sequence reads: CASSLPQGPFYEQYF. In DNA, the CDR3 is TGTGCCAGCAGCTTGCCCCAGGGGCCGTTTTACGAGCAGTACTTC.

The chain links TRBV4-1 to TRBJ1-1; D ambiguous. This CDR3 region has 15 residues. Germline loops: CDR1 MGHRA, CDR2 YSYEKL. The ends were cut back, 1 base at V and 1 base at J, with 10 bases in the middle. The CDR3 bases are TGCGCCAGCAGCCAAGTGGAGGCTGGGAACACTGAAGCTTTCTTT. It yields the protein CASSQVEAGNTEAFF.

This clone was observed once. The CDR3 DNA is TGTGCCAGCAGCCTCGTCGGCGCGGGGAATCCCCAAGAGACCCAGTACTTC. Translated: CASSLVGAGNPQETQYF. The chain employs TRBV7-2 and TRBJ2-5, with D perhaps TRBD2 (6 bases). The CDR3 length is 17 residues. Trimming pared 5 bases from V and 1 base from J, leaving 20 bases between. CDR1 is SGHTA and CDR2 is FQGNSA in the germline V gene.

This chain links TRBV5-4 with TRBJ2-2; 9 positions match TRBD2. CDR1 is SGHNT, CDR2 YYREEE, per germline (reference sequence). This CDR3 is built from 15 residues. With V trimmed by 4 bases and J by 6 bases, 7 bases remained unmatched. CDR3 DNA sequence: TGTGCCAGCAGCGTCTATAGCGGGAGATCCGGGGAGCTGTTTTTT. Translating it yields CASSVYSGRSGELFF.